In this sample, the clone carrying this T cell receptor beta chain turned up many times. The target antigen is unknown. The CDR3 loop spans 15 amino acids. Trimming left V 6 bases short and J 5 bases short, with 16 bases between. Preparation of the TCRbeta library was carried out with unique molecular identifiers. MiXCR was run by TCRdb on the PCR reads, yielding one entry per CDR3 protein. This sample yields about 280,000 distinct CDR3 sequences, of which under 14% are seen a single time; 23% belongs to the top ten. The sample comes from a study of T-cell reconstitution after alpha-beta-depleted transplantation in children. General study findings and limits: After one year, T-cell counts and TCRbeta diversity mostly came from new T cells. Expanded graft clones numbering several hundred reportedly gave rise to alpha-beta T cells about two months after transplant. Some patients showed high day-60 TCRbeta diversity, which derived from surviving recipient T cells and thymic progenitors.

The material sequenced was peripheral blood, taken 180 days after TCRalphabeta/CD19-depleted stem cell transplant. The chain has TRBV12-3 or TRBV12-4 and TRBJ1-4, with D possibly matching TRBD1 (5 bases). This sequence originates from a male patient aged 2 to 10 who had a stem cell transplant for chronic granulomatous disease, so the T cells may come from the graft donor. The DNA of the CDR3 is TGTGCCAGCAGCCCTCAGGGAACACAGAATGAAAAACTGTTTTTT. Its translation: CASSPQGTQNEKLFF.